This TCR beta chain comes out of a study of regulatory T cells in long-lasting Graves disease. Time point: newly diagnosed GD, antithyroid drugs for less than 3 months. Generation of the TCR library employed RNA extracted from PBMCs. The table lists this clonotype with many counts. Researchers made TCR beta libraries by using iRepertoire HTBI primers and running Arm-PCR on CDR3 regions. Using its own MiXCR run on the multiplex PCR reads, TCRdb lists one record per CDR3 protein. The top ten hold roughly 9.3% of the sample, which has 520,000 or so distinct CDR3 sequences, 9.5% to 15% seen once. These data also formed part of another study, on T cells in Graves' hyperthyroidism and ophthalmopathy. In that study: For the diagnoses, clinical symptoms, serum thyroxine and TRAb, thyroid ultrasound and orbital computed tomography were used.

This clonotype originated in a woman aged 30 to 39 with Graves disease. The sequencing used peripheral blood mononuclear cells (PBMCs), collected at new diagnosis, from a patient treated with antithyroid drugs.

CDR3 loop: CASSYQGVEQYF. The DNA for the CDR3 is TGTGCCAGCAGCTACCAGGGGGTCGAGCAGTACTTC. The chain recombines TRBV13 with TRBJ2-7; 7 bases fit TRBD1. Germline V lookup: CDR1 PRHDT, CDR2 FYEKMQ (reference sequence). CDR3 length: 12 residues. V gave up 4 bases and J gave up 6 bases; unmatched junction bases: 3.